This T cell receptor (beta chain) was sequenced during a study of cytomegalovirus exposure and HLA in healthy donors. General study results and limits: A later analysis by the authors found several of the most significant clusters apparently linked to common viral pathogens. Evidence from a later analysis indicated that most CMV-associated TCR beta chains looked HLA-restricted. A later analysis linked a missense DCLRE1C variant to TCR beta V- and J-gene trimming. Presence/absence analyses rested on an assumption that sequencing depth was roughly uniform across donors.

The PCR used 60 Vbeta and 13 Jbeta primers. Using immunoSEQ multiplex PCR, the repertoire was profiled, and TCRdb retains in-frame clones only, with some absent. The sample consists of more than 110,000 clones, around 80% of them appearing once. This clone was seen only once. The antigen is not known. Germline assignment: CDR1 ENHRY and CDR2 SYGVKD. J was trimmed by 3 bases and V by 11 bases; bases with no gene match: 6. The CDR3 totals 16 residues. The TCR sequence derives from a male donor in good health and CMV-seropositive. Material: PBMCs. V usage is TRBV10-3 and J usage is TRBJ2-6, with TRBD2 matching 14 bases. In nucleotides, the CDR3 is TGTGCCGTACAGACTAGCGGGAGGGGTGGGGCCAACGTCCTGACTTTC. This sequence encodes CAVQTSGRGGANVLTF.